This T cell receptor beta chain is from a study of T cells in Graves' hyperthyroidism and ophthalmopathy. Across the study: Peripheral blood was collected at initial diagnosis, before any treatment. Broader study findings: Clonotypes that were expanded in thyroid above 0.001 mostly appeared in blood too.

Diagnosis of hyperthyroidism was new in patients aged 18 to 65, and its duration was under 2 months. Authors of the study amplified TCR beta CDR3 regions from RNA transcripts. TCR CDR3 regions were first amplified by RT-PCR with HTBI primers. TCRdb reanalysed the multiplex PCR reads using MiXCR and keeps one entry per CDR3 protein. The sample consists of some 700,000 distinct CDR3 sequences, roughly a sixth of them appearing once. V was pared by 0 bases and J by 7 bases, with 5 bases of the junction left unmatched. CDR1 DFQATT and CDR2 SNEGSKA come from the germline V gene (reference sequence). The CDR3 has 13 residues. This clonotype was recorded at least ten times. The antigen is not known.

The sequenced sample consisted of blood. The clonotype comes from a man aged 50 to 59 with Graves' hyperthyroidism. J is TRBJ2-7 and V is TRBV20-1; 8 nucleotides line up with TRBD2. In nucleotides, the CDR3 is TGCAGTGCTAGAGAGGGACTAGTTGGTGAGCAGTACTTC. Translation gives CSAREGLVGEQYF.